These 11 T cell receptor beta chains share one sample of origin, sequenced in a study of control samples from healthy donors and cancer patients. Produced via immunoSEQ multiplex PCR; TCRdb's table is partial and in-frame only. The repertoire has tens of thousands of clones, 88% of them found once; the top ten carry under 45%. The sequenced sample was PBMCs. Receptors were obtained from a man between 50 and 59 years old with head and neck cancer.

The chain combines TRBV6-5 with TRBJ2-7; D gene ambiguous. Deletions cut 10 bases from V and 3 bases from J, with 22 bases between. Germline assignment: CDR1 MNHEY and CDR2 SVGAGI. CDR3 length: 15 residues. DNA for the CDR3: TGTGCCATCCCGTTGGGAACTTCGCCTCACTACGAGCAGTACTTC. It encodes CAIPLGTSPHYEQYF.

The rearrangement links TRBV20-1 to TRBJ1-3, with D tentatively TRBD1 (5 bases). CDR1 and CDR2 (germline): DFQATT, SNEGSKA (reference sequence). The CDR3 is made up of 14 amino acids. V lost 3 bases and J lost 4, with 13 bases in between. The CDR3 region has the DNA TGCAGTGCTAGTTCGGGACGGAAAGGAAACACCATATATTTT. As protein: CSASSGRKGNTIYF.

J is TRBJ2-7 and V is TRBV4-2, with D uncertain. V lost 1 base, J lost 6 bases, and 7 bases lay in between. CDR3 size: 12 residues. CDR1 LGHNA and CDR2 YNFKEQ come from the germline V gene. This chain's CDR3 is CASSQGPGEQYF. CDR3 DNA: TGTGCCAGCAGCCAAGGTCCGGGCGAGCAGTACTTC.

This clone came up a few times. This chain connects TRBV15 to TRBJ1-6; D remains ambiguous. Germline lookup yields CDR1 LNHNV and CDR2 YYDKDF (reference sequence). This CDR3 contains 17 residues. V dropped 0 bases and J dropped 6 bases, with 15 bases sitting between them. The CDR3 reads CATSRDQLAAANSPLHF. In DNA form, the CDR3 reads TGTGCCACCAGCAGAGATCAACTCGCAGCTGCTAATTCACCCCTCCACTTT.

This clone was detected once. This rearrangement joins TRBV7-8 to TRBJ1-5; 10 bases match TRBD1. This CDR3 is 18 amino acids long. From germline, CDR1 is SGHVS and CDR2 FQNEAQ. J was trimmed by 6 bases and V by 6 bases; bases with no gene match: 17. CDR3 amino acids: CASSPGRKGTGAPQPQHF. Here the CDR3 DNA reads TGTGCCAGCAGTCCAGGCCGTAAGGGGACAGGGGCCCCTCAGCCCCAGCATTTT.

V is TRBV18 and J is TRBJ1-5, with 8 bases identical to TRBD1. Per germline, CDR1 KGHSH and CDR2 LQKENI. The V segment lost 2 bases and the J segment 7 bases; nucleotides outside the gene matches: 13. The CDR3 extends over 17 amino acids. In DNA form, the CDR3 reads TGTGCCAGCTCACCATACCCCGGACAGGGTGGTTCACAGCCCCAGCATTTT. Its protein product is CASSPYPGQGGSQPQHF.

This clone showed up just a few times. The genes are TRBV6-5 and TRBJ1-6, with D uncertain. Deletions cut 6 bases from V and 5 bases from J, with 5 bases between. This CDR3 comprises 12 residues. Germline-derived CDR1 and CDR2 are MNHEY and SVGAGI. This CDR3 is CASRGNNSPLHF. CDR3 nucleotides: TGTGCCAGCAGGGGAAATAATTCACCCCTCCACTTT.

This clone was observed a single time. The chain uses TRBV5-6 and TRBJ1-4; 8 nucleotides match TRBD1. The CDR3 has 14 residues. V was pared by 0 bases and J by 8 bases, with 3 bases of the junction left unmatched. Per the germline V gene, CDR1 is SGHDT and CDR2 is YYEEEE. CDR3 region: CASSLGTGREKLFF. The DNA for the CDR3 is TGTGCCAGCAGCTTGGGGACAGGGAGGGAAAAACTGTTTTTT.

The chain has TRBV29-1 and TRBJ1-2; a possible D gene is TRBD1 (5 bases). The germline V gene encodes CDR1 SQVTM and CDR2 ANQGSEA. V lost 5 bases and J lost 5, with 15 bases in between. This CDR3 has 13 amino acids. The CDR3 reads CSVSLRERYGYTF. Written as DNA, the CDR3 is TGCAGCGTTTCCCTCAGGGAGAGGTATGGCTACACCTTC.

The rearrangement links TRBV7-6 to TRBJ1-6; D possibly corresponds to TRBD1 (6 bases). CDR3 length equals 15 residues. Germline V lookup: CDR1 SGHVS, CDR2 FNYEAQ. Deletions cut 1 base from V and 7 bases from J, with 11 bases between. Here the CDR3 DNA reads TGTGCCAGCAGCTTAGGTGGGGGGCAAAATTCACCCCTCCACTTT. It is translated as CASSLGGGQNSPLHF.

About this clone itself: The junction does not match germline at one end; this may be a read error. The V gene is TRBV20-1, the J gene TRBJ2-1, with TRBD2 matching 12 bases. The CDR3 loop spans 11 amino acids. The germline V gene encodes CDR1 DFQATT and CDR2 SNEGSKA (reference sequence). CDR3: CSGLAGGEGVF. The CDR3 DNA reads TGCAGCGGGCTAGCGGGAGGGGAAGGGGTCTTC.